This T cell receptor (beta chain) was captured by sequencing in a study of T-cell reconstitution after alpha-beta-depleted transplantation in children. Findings and limits, study-wide: The study traced high day-60 TCRbeta diversity in some patients to surviving recipient T cells and thymic progenitors. Once a year had passed after transplant, T-cell counts and diversity came mostly from newly produced T cells. Reported findings indicate that, about two months after transplant, alpha-beta T cells came from several hundred expanded clones, which were derived from non-depleted graft cells.

It was with unique molecular identifiers that the TCRbeta library was prepared. Using its own MiXCR run on the PCR reads, TCRdb lists one record per CDR3 protein. The data show about a million distinct CDR3 sequences, about 30% seen once. In regard to this clonotype: The antigen is unknown.

The sequence was obtained from a boy under two years old who had a stem cell transplant for SCID, so the T cells may come from the graft donor. Sequences were derived from PBMCs, mostly from graft donor cells, sampled 360 days after TCRalphabeta/CD19-depleted stem cell transplant.

In DNA form, the CDR3 reads TGTGCCAGCGCTAATAAGGGAGGGACAGACAACACCGGGGAGCTGTTTTTT. Protein product: CASANKGGTDNTGELFF. V and J are TRBV11-2 and TRBJ2-2; perhaps D is TRBD1 or TRBD2 (7 bases each). Looked up from germline, CDR1 is SGHAT and CDR2 is FQNNGV. This CDR3 comprises 17 residues. V was cut by 8 bases and J by 2 bases, with 21 bases left in between.